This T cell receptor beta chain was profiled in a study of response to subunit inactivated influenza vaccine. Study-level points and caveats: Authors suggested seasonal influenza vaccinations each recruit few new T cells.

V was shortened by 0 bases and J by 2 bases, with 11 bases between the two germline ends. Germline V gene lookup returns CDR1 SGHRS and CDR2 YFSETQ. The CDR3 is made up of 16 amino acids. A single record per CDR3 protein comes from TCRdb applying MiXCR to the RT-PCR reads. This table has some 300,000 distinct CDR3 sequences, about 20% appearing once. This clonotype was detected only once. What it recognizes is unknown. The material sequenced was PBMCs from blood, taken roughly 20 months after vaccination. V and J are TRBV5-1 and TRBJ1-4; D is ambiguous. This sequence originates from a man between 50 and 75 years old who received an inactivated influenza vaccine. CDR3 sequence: CASSLALGSTNEKLFF. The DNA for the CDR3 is TGCGCCAGCAGCTTGGCCCTCGGCAGCACTAATGAAAAACTGTTTTTT. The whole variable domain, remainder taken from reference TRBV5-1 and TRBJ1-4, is KAGVTQTPRYLIKTRGQQVTLSCSPISGHRSVSWYQQTPGQGLQFLFEYFSETQRNKGNFPGRFSGRQFSNSRSEMNVSTLELGDSALYLCASSLALGSTNEKLFFGSGTQLSVL.